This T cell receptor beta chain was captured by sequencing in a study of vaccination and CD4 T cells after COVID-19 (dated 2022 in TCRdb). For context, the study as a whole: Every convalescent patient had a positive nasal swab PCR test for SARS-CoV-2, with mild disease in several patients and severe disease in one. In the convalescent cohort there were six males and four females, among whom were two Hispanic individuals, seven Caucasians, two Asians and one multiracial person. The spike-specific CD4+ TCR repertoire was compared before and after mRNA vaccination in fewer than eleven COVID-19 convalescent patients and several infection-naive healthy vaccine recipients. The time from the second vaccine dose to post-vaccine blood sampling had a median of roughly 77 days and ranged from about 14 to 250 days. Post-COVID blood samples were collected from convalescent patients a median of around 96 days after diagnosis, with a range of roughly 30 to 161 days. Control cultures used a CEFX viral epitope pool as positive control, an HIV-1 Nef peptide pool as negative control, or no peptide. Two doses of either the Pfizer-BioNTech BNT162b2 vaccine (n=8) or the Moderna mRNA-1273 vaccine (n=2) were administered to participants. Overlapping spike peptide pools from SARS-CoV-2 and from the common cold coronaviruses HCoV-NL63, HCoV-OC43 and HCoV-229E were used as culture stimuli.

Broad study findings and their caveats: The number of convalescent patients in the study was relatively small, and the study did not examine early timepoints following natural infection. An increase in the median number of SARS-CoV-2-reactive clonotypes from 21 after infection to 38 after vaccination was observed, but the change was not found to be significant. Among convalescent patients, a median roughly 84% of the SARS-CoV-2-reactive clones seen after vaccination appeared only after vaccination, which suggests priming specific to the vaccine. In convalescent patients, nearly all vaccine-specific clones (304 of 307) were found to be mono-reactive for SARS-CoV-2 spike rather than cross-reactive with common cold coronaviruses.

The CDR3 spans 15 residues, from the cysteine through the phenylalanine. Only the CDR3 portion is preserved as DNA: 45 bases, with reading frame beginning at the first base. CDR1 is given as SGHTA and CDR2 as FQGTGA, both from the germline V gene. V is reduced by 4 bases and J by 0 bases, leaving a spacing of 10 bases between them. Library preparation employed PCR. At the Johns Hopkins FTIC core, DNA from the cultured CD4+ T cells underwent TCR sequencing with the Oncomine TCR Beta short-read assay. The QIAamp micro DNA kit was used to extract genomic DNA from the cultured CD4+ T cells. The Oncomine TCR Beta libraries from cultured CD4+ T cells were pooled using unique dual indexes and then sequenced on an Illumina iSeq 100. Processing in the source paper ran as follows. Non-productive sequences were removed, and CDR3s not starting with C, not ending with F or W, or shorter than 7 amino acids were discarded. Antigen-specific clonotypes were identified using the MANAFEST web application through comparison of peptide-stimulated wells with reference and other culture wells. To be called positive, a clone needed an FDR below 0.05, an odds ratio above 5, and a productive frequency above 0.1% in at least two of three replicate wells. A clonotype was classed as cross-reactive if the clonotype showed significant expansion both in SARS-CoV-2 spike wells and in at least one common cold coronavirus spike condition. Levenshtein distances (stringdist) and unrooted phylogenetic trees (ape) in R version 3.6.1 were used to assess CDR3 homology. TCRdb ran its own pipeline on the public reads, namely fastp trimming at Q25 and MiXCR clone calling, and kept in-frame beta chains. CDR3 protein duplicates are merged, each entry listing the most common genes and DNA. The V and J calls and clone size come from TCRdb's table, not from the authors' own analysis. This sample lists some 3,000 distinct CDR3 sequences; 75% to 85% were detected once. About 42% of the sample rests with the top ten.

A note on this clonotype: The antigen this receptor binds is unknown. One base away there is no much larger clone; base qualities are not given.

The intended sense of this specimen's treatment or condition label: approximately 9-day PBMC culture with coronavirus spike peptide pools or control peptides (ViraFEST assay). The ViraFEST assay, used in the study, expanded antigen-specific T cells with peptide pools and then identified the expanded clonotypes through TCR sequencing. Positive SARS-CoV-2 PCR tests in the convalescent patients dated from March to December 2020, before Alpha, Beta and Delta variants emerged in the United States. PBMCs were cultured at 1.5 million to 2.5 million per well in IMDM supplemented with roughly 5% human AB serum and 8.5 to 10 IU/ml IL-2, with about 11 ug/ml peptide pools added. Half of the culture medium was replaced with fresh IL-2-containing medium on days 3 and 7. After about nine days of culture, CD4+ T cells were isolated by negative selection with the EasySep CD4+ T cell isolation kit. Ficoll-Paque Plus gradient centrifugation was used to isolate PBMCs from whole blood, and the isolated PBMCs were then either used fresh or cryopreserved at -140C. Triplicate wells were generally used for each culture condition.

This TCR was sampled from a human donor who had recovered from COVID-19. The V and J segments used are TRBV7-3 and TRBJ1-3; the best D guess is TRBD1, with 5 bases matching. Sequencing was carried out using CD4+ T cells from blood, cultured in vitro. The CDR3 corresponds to CASSSGPSSGNTIYF. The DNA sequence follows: TGTGCCAGCAGCTCGGGGCCATCCTCTGGAAACACCATATATTTT. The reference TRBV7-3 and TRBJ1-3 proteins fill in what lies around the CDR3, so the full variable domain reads GAGVSQTPSNKVTEKGKYVELRCDPISGHTALYWYRQSLGQGPEFLIYFQGTGAADDSGLPNDRFFAVRPEGSVSTLKIQRTERGDSAVYLCASSSGPSSGNTIYFGEGSWLTVV.